This TCR beta chain was retrieved from a study of cytomegalovirus exposure and HLA in healthy donors. Study-wide points: Reports described diagnosis of cytomegalovirus status by the classifier as highly specific and sensitive.

This clone was counted between two and nine times. The antigen is undetermined. This PCR relied on a set of 60 Vbeta primers and 13 Jbeta primers. Method: immunoSEQ multiplex PCR; TCRdb's copy keeps in-frame clones and lacks some. The sample contains fewer than 200,000 clones, approximately 78% of which appear only once. The sample comprised PBMCs. The TCR was taken from a girl aged 2 to 9 in good health and CMV-seropositive.

The CDR3 coding sequence is TGTGCCAGTTTGGGAGAGTGGAATGAGCAGTTCTTC. The encoded protein is CASLGEWNEQFF. The V call is TRBV19, the J call TRBJ2-1, with a possible D match to TRBD2 (5 bases). CDR1 LNHDA and CDR2 SQIVND come from the germline V gene (reference sequence). Trimming cost V 8 bases and J 7 bases, with 12 bases left between them. The CDR3 runs 12 residues.